This TCR beta chain was found in a study of a mutant IDH1 vaccine in newly diagnosed glioma. Study-level background: Treated individuals were about 62% male and about 38% female, averaging roughly 40 years of age. Earlier care involved radiotherapy, temozolomide, or both, and the majority received both.

Broader study findings: There were vaccine-induced immune responses in roughly 95% of the patients.

Concerning this clone: Its matching antigen is unknown.

CDR3 length equals 17 residues. Trimming shortened V by 2 bases and J by 0 bases, and 14 bases separated the two germline ends. The germline gives CDR1 LNHDA, CDR2 SQIVND (reference sequence). This sample's time point: baseline, week 1 (first vaccination visit). Treatment specified: pre-vaccination baseline after standard-of-care therapy. Clones were sequenced by immunoSEQ multiplex PCR, and TCRdb holds only the in-frame ones, with some missing. The sample consists of 60,000 to 75,000 clones, roughly 78% of them appearing once. This clonotype originated in a man aged 50 or older with glioma. This rearrangement joins TRBV19 to TRBJ1-5; weak D call: TRBD1 (5 bases). The source was PBMCs, collected from a glioma patient treated with radiotherapy, temozolomide or both. CDR3 region: CASSIQGQVNSNQPQHF. For the CDR3, the DNA is TGTGCCAGTAGTATACAAGGACAAGTTAATAGCAATCAGCCCCAGCATTTT.